Each of the 6 T cell receptor beta chains below was sequenced from the same sample in a study of cytomegalovirus exposure and HLA in healthy donors. The PCR had 60 Vbeta and 13 Jbeta primers. Profiling relied on immunoSEQ multiplex PCR, and the TCRdb table lists in-frame clones only, not all of them. The table lists around 250,000 clones, over 70% of them singletons. Sequenced input: PBMCs. The receptors originated from a woman aged 60-75 years in good health and CMV-seropositive.

The J gene is TRBJ2-2, the V gene TRBV4-2, with 12 bases identical to TRBD2. This CDR3 spans 16 amino acids. Germline trimming cut 4 bases from V and 7 bases from J; bases unmatched to any gene: 7. The germline V gene has CDR1 LGHNA and CDR2 YNFKEQ. This CDR3 is CASSPRLAGVGGELFF. CDR3 in DNA: TGTGCCAGCAGCCCCAGACTAGCGGGAGTGGGCGGGGAGCTGTTTTTT.

V usage is TRBV5-1 and J usage is TRBJ2-5; D remains unclear. The CDR3 runs 12 residues. CDR1 and CDR2 from the germline V gene are SGHRS and YFSETQ. V was pared by 5 bases and J by 1 base, with 6 bases between. CDR3 DNA sequence: TGCGCCAGCAGGCGGCCCCAAGAGACCCAGTACTTC. It encodes CASRRPQETQYF. The full variable domain, its missing parts supplied by reference TRBV5-1 and TRBJ2-5, is KAGVTQTPRYLIKTRGQQVTLSCSPISGHRSVSWYQQTPGQGLQFLFEYFSETQRNKGNFPGRFSGRQFSNSRSEMNVSTLELGDSALYLCASRRPQETQYFGPGTRLLVL.

The gene calls are TRBV5-6 and TRBJ1-4; TRBD1 matches 10 bases. The CDR3 loop spans 17 amino acids. The germline gives CDR1 SGHDT, CDR2 YYEEEE. J was trimmed by 10 bases and V by 5 bases; bases with no gene match: 17. Written as DNA, the CDR3 is TGTGCCAGCAGTCCGGCTGGGGGACAGGGGAGGAACCCAAAACTGTTTTTT. It specifies CASSPAGGQGRNPKLFF.

This chain uses TRBV7-9 with TRBJ2-6; possible D gene TRBD1, 6 bases. V lost 1 base and J 0 bases, leaving 16 bases between the germline ends. There are 19 residues in the CDR3. Germline-derived CDR1 and CDR2 are SEHNR and FQNEAQ (reference sequence). The CDR3 sequence is CASSLVGAGRGSGANVLTF. The CDR3 DNA follows: TGTGCCAGCAGCTTAGTGGGGGCAGGTCGAGGCTCTGGGGCCAACGTCCTGACTTTC.

CDR3 sequence: CASRSPRETDTQYF. The CDR3 DNA reads as TGTGCCAGCAGATCCCCCCGGGAGACAGATACGCAGTATTTT. V is TRBV27 and J is TRBJ2-3; weak D call: TRBD2 (6 bases). V gave up 6 bases and J gave up 3 bases, with 13 bases separating them. The CDR3 runs 14 residues. Germline-derived CDR1 and CDR2 are MNHEY and SMNVEV (reference sequence).

The rearrangement joins TRBV15 to TRBJ2-1; TRBD2 aligns across 7 bases. The CDR3 is 15 residues long. V shed 1 base, J shed 6 bases, and the junction held 6 bases outside the gene matches. Per the germline V gene, CDR1 is LNHNV and CDR2 is YYDKDF (reference sequence). The CDR3 sequence: CATSRAREPPNEQFF. Here the CDR3 DNA reads TGTGCCACCAGCAGAGCGCGGGAGCCCCCCAATGAGCAGTTCTTC.